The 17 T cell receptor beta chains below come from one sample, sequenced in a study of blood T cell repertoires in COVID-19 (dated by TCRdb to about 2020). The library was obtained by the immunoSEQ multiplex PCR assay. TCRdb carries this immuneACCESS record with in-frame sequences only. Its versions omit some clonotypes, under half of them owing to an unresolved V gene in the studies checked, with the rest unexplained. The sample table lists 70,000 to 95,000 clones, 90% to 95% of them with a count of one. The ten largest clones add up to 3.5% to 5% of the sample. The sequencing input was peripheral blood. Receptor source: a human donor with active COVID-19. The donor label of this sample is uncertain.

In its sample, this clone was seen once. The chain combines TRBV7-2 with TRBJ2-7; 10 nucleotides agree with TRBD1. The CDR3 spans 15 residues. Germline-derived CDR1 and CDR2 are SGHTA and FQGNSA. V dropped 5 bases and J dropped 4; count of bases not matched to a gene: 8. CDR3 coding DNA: TGTGCCAGCAGCCGTTACGGGACAGGGGAATACGAGCAGTACTTC. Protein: CASSRYGTGEYEQYF.

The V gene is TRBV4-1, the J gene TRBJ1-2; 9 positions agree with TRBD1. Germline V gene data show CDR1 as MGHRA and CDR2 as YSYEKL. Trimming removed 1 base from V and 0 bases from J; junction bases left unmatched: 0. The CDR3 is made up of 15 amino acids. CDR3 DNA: TGCGCCAGCAGCCAAGGACAGGGGGCTAACTATGGCTACACCTTC. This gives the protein CASSQGQGANYGYTF.

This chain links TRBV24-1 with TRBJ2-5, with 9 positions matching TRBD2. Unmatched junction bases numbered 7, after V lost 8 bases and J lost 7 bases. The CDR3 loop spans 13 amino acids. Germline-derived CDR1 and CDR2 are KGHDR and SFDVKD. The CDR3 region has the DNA TGTGCCACCATGGCTAGCGGGACCAGGACCCAGTACTTC. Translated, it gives CATMASGTRTQYF.

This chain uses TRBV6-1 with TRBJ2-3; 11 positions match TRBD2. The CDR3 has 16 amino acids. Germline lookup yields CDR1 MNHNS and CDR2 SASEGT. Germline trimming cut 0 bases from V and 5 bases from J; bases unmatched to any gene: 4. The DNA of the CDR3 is TGTGCCAGCAGTGAAGCTAGCGGGGGGGCCGTAGATACGCAGTATTTT. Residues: CASSEASGGAVDTQYF.

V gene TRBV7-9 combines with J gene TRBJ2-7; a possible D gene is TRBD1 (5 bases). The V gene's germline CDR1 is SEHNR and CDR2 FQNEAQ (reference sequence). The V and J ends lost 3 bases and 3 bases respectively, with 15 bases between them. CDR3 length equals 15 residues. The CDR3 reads CASSFGQPTDYEQYF. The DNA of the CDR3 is TGTGCCAGCAGCTTCGGTCAGCCGACAGACTACGAGCAGTACTTC.

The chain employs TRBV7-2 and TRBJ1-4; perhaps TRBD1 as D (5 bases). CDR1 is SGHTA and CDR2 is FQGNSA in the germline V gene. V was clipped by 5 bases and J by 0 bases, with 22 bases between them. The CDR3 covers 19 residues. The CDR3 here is CASSHPLGQGSPTNEKLFF. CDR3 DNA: TGTGCCAGCAGCCATCCTCTCGGGCAGGGCTCTCCAACTAATGAAAAACTGTTTTTT.

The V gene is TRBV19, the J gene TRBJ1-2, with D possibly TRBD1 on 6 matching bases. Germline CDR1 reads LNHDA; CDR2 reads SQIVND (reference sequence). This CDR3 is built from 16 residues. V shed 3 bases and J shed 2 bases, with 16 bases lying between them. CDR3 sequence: CASSMRGGQGNYGYTF. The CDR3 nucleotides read TGTGCCAGTAGTATGCGGGGGGGCCAGGGGAACTATGGCTACACCTTC. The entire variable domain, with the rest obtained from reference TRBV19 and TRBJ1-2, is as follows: DGGITQSPKYLFRKEGQNVTLSCEQNLNHDAMYWYRQDPGQGLRLIYYSQIVNDFQKGDIAEGYSVSREKKESFPLTVTSAQKNPTAFYLCASSMRGGQGNYGYTFGSGTRLTVV.

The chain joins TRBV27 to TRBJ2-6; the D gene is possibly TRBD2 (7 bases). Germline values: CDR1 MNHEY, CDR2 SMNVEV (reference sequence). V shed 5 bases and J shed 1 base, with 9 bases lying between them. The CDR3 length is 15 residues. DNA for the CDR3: TGTGCCAGCAGTAGGGGGGGTTCTGGGGCCAACGTCCTGACTTTC. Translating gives CASSRGGSGANVLTF.

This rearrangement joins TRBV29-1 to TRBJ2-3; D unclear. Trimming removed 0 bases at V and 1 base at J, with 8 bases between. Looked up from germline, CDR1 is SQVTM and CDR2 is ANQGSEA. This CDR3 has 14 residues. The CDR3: CSVEDGHRTDTQYF. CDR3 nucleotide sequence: TGCAGCGTTGAAGATGGGCATCGCACAGATACGCAGTATTTT.

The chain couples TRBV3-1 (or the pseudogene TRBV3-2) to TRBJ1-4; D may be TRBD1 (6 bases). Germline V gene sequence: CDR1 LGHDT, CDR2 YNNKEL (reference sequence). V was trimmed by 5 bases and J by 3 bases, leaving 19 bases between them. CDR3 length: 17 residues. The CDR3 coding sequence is TGTGCCAGCAGCTCTTTCGGACAGACAGAACCTAATGAAAAACTGTTTTTT. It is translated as CASSSFGQTEPNEKLFF.

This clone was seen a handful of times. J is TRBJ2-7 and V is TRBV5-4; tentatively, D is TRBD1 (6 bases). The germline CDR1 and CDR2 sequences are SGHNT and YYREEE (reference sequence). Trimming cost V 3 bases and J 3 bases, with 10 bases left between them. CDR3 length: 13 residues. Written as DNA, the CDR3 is TGTGCCAGCAGCTCAGGACAGAACTACGAGCAGTACTTC. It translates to CASSSGQNYEQYF. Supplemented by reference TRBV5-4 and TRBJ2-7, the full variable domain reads ETGVTQSPTHLIKTRGQQVTLRCSSQSGHNTVSWYQQALGQGPQFIFQYYREEENGRGNFPPRFSGLQFPNYSSELNVNALELDDSALYLCASSSGQNYEQYFGPGTRLTVT.

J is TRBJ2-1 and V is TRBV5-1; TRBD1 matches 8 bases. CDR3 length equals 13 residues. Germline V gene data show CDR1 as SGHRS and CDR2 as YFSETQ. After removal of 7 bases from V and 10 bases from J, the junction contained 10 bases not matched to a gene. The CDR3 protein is CASFGQGNGEQFF. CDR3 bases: TGCGCCAGCTTCGGACAGGGAAATGGAGAGCAGTTCTTC.

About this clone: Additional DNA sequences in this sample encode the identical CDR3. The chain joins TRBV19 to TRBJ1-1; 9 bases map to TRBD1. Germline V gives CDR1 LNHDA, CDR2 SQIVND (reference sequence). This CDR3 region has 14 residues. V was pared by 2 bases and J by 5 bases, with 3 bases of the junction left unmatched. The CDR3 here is CASSITGGRTEAFF. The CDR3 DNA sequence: TGTGCCAGTAGTATAACAGGGGGCAGGACTGAAGCTTTCTTT.

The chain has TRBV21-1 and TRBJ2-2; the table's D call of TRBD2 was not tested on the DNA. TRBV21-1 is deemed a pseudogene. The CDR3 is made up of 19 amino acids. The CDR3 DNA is TGTGCCAGCTCCTTCTCGGGCCTAGCGGGGATACGGAACACCGGGGAGCTGTTTTTT. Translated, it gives CASSFSGLAGIRNTGELFF.

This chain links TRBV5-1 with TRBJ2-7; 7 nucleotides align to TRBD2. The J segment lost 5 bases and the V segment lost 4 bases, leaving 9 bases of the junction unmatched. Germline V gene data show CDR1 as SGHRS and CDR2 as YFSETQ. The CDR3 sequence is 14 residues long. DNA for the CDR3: TGCGCCAGCAGCGGGAGGGTACAAGGTAACGAGCAGTACTTC. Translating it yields CASSGRVQGNEQYF.

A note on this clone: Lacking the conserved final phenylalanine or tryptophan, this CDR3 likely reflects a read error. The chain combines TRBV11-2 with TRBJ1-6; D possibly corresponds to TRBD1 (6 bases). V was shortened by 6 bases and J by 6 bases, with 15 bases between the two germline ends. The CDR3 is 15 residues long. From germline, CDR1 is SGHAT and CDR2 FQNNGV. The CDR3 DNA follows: TGTGCCAGCAGGCGTACACAGGGACCTAATTCACCCCTCCACCTT. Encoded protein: CASRRTQGPNSPLHL.

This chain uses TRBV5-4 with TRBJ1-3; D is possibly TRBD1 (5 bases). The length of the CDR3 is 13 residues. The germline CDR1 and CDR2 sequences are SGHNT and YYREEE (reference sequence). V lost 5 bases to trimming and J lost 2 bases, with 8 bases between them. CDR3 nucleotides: TGTGCCAGCAGGCCAGGGACTGGAAACACCATATATTTT. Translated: CASRPGTGNTIYF. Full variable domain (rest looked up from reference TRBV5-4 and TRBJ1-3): ETGVTQSPTHLIKTRGQQVTLRCSSQSGHNTVSWYQQALGQGPQFIFQYYREEENGRGNFPPRFSGLQFPNYSSELNVNALELDDSALYLCASRPGTGNTIYFGEGSWLTVV.